These 8 T cell receptor beta chains were all obtained from the same sample, sequenced in a study of cytomegalovirus exposure and HLA in healthy donors. The study ran its PCR with 60 Vbeta and 13 Jbeta primers. Sequencing used immunoSEQ multiplex PCR; TCRdb keeps in-frame clones, though not all of them. The sample has nearly 110,000 clones, roughly 80% seen once; the top ten hold 2% to 2.5%. The specimen sequenced was PBMCs. These receptors were taken from a young man in good health and CMV-seronegative.

V usage is TRBV10-3 and J usage is TRBJ1-1; D perhaps matches TRBD1 (5 bases). This CDR3 contains 17 residues. From germline, CDR1 is ENHRY and CDR2 SYGVKD. Between the trimmed V and J ends, which lost 7 bases and 0 bases, there was a span of 21 bases. The CDR3 loop reads CAIKGSVVGAMNTEAFF. The CDR3 nucleotides are TGTGCCATCAAGGGCAGCGTGGTAGGGGCCATGAACACTGAAGCTTTCTTT.

This rearrangement joins TRBV6-5 to TRBJ2-5; perhaps TRBD2 as D (6 bases). This CDR3 has 14 residues. The germline gives CDR1 MNHEY, CDR2 SVGAGI. V shed 10 bases and J shed 6 bases, with 21 bases lying between them. The CDR3 DNA reads as TGTGCCACTACCACCGGGGACTCTCGAAAGACCCAGTACTTC. Residues: CATTTGDSRKTQYF.

This clone has only a few counts. The chain carries TRBV6-1 and TRBJ1-1; D is ambiguous. Per germline, CDR1 MNHNS and CDR2 SASEGT. Between the trimmed V and J ends, which lost 11 bases and 7 bases, there was a span of 23 bases. CDR3 length: 14 amino acids. The CDR3 spells CAAGVGVMGSEAFF. CDR3 in DNA: TGTGCCGCGGGAGTCGGGGTCATGGGAAGTGAAGCTTTCTTT.

The chain combines TRBV28 with TRBJ2-7, with D uncertain. CDR3 length: 13 residues. CDR1 is MDHEN and CDR2 is SYDVKM in the germline V gene. The germline V and J ends were trimmed by 3 bases and 0 bases, with 6 bases remaining between them. The CDR3 DNA reads TGTGCCAGCAGTTTCGTCCCCTCCTACGAGCAGTACTTC. Amino acid sequence: CASSFVPSYEQYF.

The chain couples TRBV6-1 to TRBJ2-7; TRBD2 matches 10 bases. The CDR3 consists of 14 residues. CDR1 is MNHNS and CDR2 is SASEGT in the germline V gene. J gave up 5 bases and V 3 bases, and 4 bases lay outside the gene matches. Here the CDR3 DNA reads TGTGCCAGCAGTGAGAGGCTAGCGGGAGACGAGCAGTACTTC. It encodes CASSERLAGDEQYF.

The chain employs TRBV15 and TRBJ2-5; D is possibly TRBD1 (6 bases). The CDR3 is 14 residues long. CDR1 and CDR2 (germline): LNHNV, YYDKDF (reference sequence). V lost 3 bases to trimming and J lost 5 bases, with 13 bases between them. The CDR3 loop is CATSRQGLQETQYF. CDR3 coding DNA: TGTGCCACCAGCAGGCAGGGGTTACAGGAGACCCAGTACTTC.

The chain joins TRBV27 to TRBJ1-1; D might be TRBD1 (6 bases). Germline CDR1 MNHEY, CDR2 SMNVEV (reference sequence). This CDR3 has 12 residues. V was cut by 5 bases and J by 8 bases, with 12 bases left in between. CDR3 sequence (DNA): TGTGCCAGCAGTACCGGACAGAAAGAAGCTTTCTTT. Its protein product is CASSTGQKEAFF.

Here the CDR3 DNA reads TGTGCCAGCAGCCCCGACCAGCGGGGGGGGCATACGCAGTATTTT. It translates to CASSPDQRGGHTQYF. The rearrangement links TRBV9 to TRBJ2-3, with 10 bases matching TRBD2. The V and J ends lost 4 bases and 7 bases, in that order; junction bases with no gene match: 9. CDR3 length: 15 residues. Germline CDR1 SGDLS, CDR2 YYNGEE.